These 30 T cell receptor beta chains were sequenced from one sample in a study of blood T cell repertoires in COVID-19 (dated by TCRdb to 2018 to 2020). Library method: the immunoSEQ multiplex PCR assay. TCRdb holds this immuneACCESS table with in-frame rearrangements only. Some clones are missing; in checked studies, unresolved V genes explain under half, and the rest has no known cause. Across this sample there are roughly 230,000 clones, with 80% to 85% seen only once. The ten most abundant clones make up about 3% of the sample. The sequencing sample was made of PBMCs or T cells enriched from blood (not recorded which). These receptors were obtained from a man in his fifties or sixties who had recovered from COVID-19.

J is TRBJ1-4 and V is TRBV5-4, with 8 positions matching TRBD1. This CDR3 comprises 14 residues. Trimming took 2 bases from V and 7 from J; bases not matched to a gene: 4. Germline CDR1 reads SGHNT; CDR2 reads YYREEE (reference sequence). The CDR3 DNA sequence: TGTGCCAGCAGCTTCAGGGGGCGAGGTGAAAAACTGTTTTTT. Amino acid sequence: CASSFRGRGEKLFF. Full variable domain (rest looked up from reference TRBV5-4 and TRBJ1-4): ETGVTQSPTHLIKTRGQQVTLRCSSQSGHNTVSWYQQALGQGPQFIFQYYREEENGRGNFPPRFSGLQFPNYSSELNVNALELDDSALYLCASSFRGRGEKLFFGSGTQLSVL.

This chain uses TRBV7-8 with TRBJ1-5; 10 nucleotides match TRBD1. The CDR3 has 17 amino acids. The V gene's germline CDR1 is SGHVS and CDR2 FQNEAQ. V was pared by 2 bases and J by 0 bases, with 4 bases of the junction left unmatched. The CDR3 nucleotides read TGTGCCAGCAGCTTACTGGGACAGGGGTTTAGCAATCAGCCCCAGCATTTT. It codes for CASSLLGQGFSNQPQHF.

The J gene is TRBJ1-3, the V gene TRBV18, with D possibly being TRBD1 (5 bases). There are 17 residues in the CDR3. Germline CDR1 and CDR2: KGHSH and LQKENI. Trimming cost V 1 base and J 1 base, with 14 bases left between them. DNA of the CDR3: TGTGCCAGCTCACCACAGTTCTCCAGGGCTTCTGGAAACACCATATATTTT. It is translated as CASSPQFSRASGNTIYF.

This sequence joins TRBV28 and TRBJ2-3, with TRBD2 identical over 15 bases. Germline V gene sequence: CDR1 MDHEN, CDR2 SYDVKM. Trimming cost V 4 bases and J 6 bases; bases outside gene matches: 5. This CDR3 contains 16 residues. The DNA of the CDR3 is TGTGCCAGCAGTTCAGGGACTAGCGGGAGGCGGGATACGCAGTATTTT. Translated: CASSSGTSGRRDTQYF.

The chain carries TRBV11-3 and TRBJ2-1; D ambiguous. There are 16 residues in the CDR3. Trimming pared 1 base from V and 2 bases from J, leaving 12 bases between. The germline V gene encodes CDR1 SGHNT and CDR2 YENEEA. The CDR3 spells CASSLGGISTYNEQFF. The CDR3 DNA follows: TGTGCCAGCAGCTTAGGCGGAATCTCAACCTACAATGAGCAGTTCTTC.

This chain connects TRBV6-2 or TRBV6-3 to TRBJ1-4; 10 bases fit TRBD1. The ends lost 5 bases at V and 8 bases at J; junction bases unmatched: 5. The CDR3 consists of 14 residues. Germline V gene lookup returns CDR1 MNHEY and CDR2 SVGEGT. The CDR3 bases are TGTGCCAGCAGTCGACAGGGGGCGCGGGAAAAACTGTTTTTT. Translation: CASSRQGAREKLFF.

This chain uses TRBV5-6 with TRBJ2-2; D unclear. V lost 0 bases and J 5 bases, leaving 5 bases between the germline ends. Germline V CDR1 and CDR2: SGHDT, YYEEEE. CDR3 length: 13 amino acids. The CDR3 DNA reads TGTGCCAGCAGCTTGGCCGGGACCGGGGAGCTGTTTTTT. Protein: CASSLAGTGELFF.

The rearrangement links TRBV9 to TRBJ1-2; no definite D call. Trimming pared 0 bases from V and 8 bases from J, leaving 8 bases between. The CDR3 is made up of 12 amino acids. Germline V lookup: CDR1 SGDLS, CDR2 YYNGEE. The CDR3 loop reads CASSVVEGGYTF. The CDR3 DNA sequence: TGTGCCAGCAGCGTAGTCGAGGGCGGCTACACCTTC.

V is TRBV6-5 and J is TRBJ1-2; TRBD1 agrees at 10 bases. The CDR3 consists of 14 residues. The trim removed 2 bases at V and 4 bases at J, leaving 1 base unmatched. Germline V CDR1 and CDR2: MNHEY, SVGAGI. CDR3 nucleotides: TGTGCCAGCAGTTACCGGGACAGGGGCTATGGCTACACCTTC. Protein: CASSYRDRGYGYTF.

The genes are TRBV7-9 and TRBJ1-6, with D maybe TRBD1 (6 bases). Per the germline V gene, CDR1 is SEHNR and CDR2 is FQNEAQ (reference sequence). V gave up 3 bases and J gave up 7 bases, with 10 bases separating them. The CDR3 sequence is 14 residues long. CDR3 nucleotide sequence: TGTGCCAGCAGCTTGGGGGACATCAATTCACCCCTCCACTTT. Translating it yields CASSLGDINSPLHF.

This clone has only one observation. J is TRBJ1-4 and V is TRBV7-9, with D possibly being TRBD1 (5 bases). This CDR3 contains 15 residues. Germline assignment: CDR1 SEHNR and CDR2 FQNEAQ (reference sequence). V lost 4 bases to trimming and J lost 5 bases, with 14 bases between them. The CDR3 DNA follows: TGTGCCAGCAGCTCTACGGGAGGGGTAAATGAAAAACTGTTTTTT. Its protein product is CASSSTGGVNEKLFF. The full variable domain, its missing parts supplied by reference TRBV7-9 and TRBJ1-4, is DTGVSQNPRHKITKRGQNVTFRCDPISEHNRLYWYRQTLGQGPEFLTYFQNEAQLEKSRLLSDRFSAERPKGSFSTLEIQRTEQGDSAMYLCASSSTGGVNEKLFFGSGTQLSVL.

This chain connects TRBV7-9 to TRBJ2-6; D is uncertain. Germline CDR1 SEHNR, CDR2 FQNEAQ (reference sequence). The CDR3 has 13 amino acids. V was shortened by 7 bases and J by 1 base, with 5 bases between the two germline ends. The CDR3 DNA follows: TGTGCCAGCACCCTATCTGGGGCCAACGTCCTGACTTTC. It codes for CASTLSGANVLTF.

This sequence joins TRBV27 and TRBJ1-1; possible D gene TRBD1, 5 bases. This CDR3 is built from 13 residues. Deletions cut 2 bases from V and 4 bases from J, with 8 bases between. Germline V gives CDR1 MNHEY, CDR2 SMNVEV (reference sequence). In DNA form, the CDR3 reads TGTGCCAGCAGTTTAAGGGGTAGCACTGAAGCTTTCTTT. Residues: CASSLRGSTEAFF.

V is TRBV19 and J is TRBJ1-1; D is undetermined. With 3 bases removed from V and 4 bases from J, the gap between germline ends came to 12 bases. This CDR3 has 14 amino acids. CDR1 and CDR2 (germline): LNHDA, SQIVND (reference sequence). CDR3 in amino acids: CASSIGVSSTEAFF. The CDR3, as DNA: TGTGCCAGTAGTATTGGTGTATCTAGCACTGAAGCTTTCTTT.

The chain couples TRBV11-2 to TRBJ2-3, with 10 bases lining up with TRBD2. In germline, CDR1 is SGHAT, CDR2 FQNNGV. The V and J ends lost 5 bases and 1 base, in that order; junction bases with no gene match: 9. The CDR3 contains 17 residues. CDR3 coding DNA: TGTGCCAGCAGCCCTAGCGGGGGTCCCCAAGGCACAGATACGCAGTATTTT. This sequence encodes CASSPSGGPQGTDTQYF.

The rearrangement joins TRBV6-6 to TRBJ1-5; possible D gene TRBD1, 6 bases. V was cut by 8 bases and J by 4 bases, with 12 bases left in between. The CDR3 spans 13 residues. Germline V gene lookup returns CDR1 MNHNY and CDR2 SVGAGI (reference sequence). The DNA of the CDR3 is TGTGCCAGCTCCTTGGACAGTAATCAGCCCCAGCATTTT. This translates into CASSLDSNQPQHF.

The CDR3 protein is CAWSVEDTEAFF. The CDR3 DNA follows: TGTGCCTGGAGTGTAGAGGACACTGAAGCTTTCTTT. This chain joins TRBV30 and TRBJ1-1; no clear D gene. The germline V gene encodes CDR1 GTSNPN and CDR2 SVGIG (reference sequence). The CDR3 covers 12 residues. Trimming removed 0 bases at V and 3 bases at J, with 5 bases between.

V and J are TRBV6-5 and TRBJ2-7; 10 bases line up with TRBD2. The CDR3 has 15 amino acids. The germline gives CDR1 MNHEY, CDR2 SVGAGI. V lost 0 bases to trimming and J lost 5 bases; unmatched junction nucleotides: 4. The CDR3 sequence: CASSYSRLAGDEQYF. In DNA form, the CDR3 reads TGTGCCAGCAGTTACTCACGGCTAGCGGGGGACGAGCAGTACTTC.

The chain joins TRBV7-2 to TRBJ2-5, with TRBD2 matching 10 bases. Trimming took 7 bases from V and 7 from J; bases not matched to a gene: 21. The V gene's germline CDR1 is SGHTA and CDR2 FQGNSA. The CDR3 loop spans 18 amino acids. Here the CDR3 reads CASKKFLAGGGTVGTQYF. The CDR3 bases are TGTGCCAGCAAAAAGTTTTTAGCGGGAGGAGGGACGGTGGGGACCCAGTACTTC.

The rearrangement uses TRBV5-5 and TRBJ1-5; 7 bases fit TRBD1. The CDR3 sequence is 14 residues long. Germline V lookup: CDR1 SGHKS, CDR2 YYEKEE (reference sequence). Losses at the gene ends were 4 bases for V and 3 bases for J; bases not matched to a gene: 4. The CDR3: CASSPDRDNQPQHF. The DNA for the CDR3 is TGTGCCAGCAGCCCAGACAGGGACAATCAGCCCCAGCATTTT.

V usage is TRBV7-9 and J usage is TRBJ2-3, with 13 bases matching TRBD2. CDR1 and CDR2 from the germline V gene are SEHNR and FQNEAQ (reference sequence). J was trimmed by 4 bases and V by 1 base; bases with no gene match: 5. This CDR3 has 17 amino acids. CDR3 loop: CASSLETSGGYSDTQYF. The CDR3, as DNA: TGTGCCAGCAGCTTAGAGACTAGCGGGGGGTATTCAGATACGCAGTATTTT.

The gene calls are TRBV5-1 and TRBJ1-4; possible D gene TRBD1, 5 bases. The CDR3 runs 17 residues. Trimming stripped 0 bases from V and 6 bases from J, with 18 bases between. Per germline, CDR1 SGHRS and CDR2 YFSETQ. The chain's CDR3 is CASSLDGRVLGHEKLFF. The CDR3, as DNA: TGCGCCAGCAGCTTGGACGGCAGGGTCCTGGGGCATGAAAAACTGTTTTTT.

The rearrangement joins TRBV5-1 to TRBJ1-2; the match to TRBD1 covers 9 bases. The CDR3 length is 14 residues. After removal of 4 bases from V and 3 bases from J, the junction contained 4 bases not matched to a gene. Germline values: CDR1 SGHRS, CDR2 YFSETQ. For the CDR3, the DNA is TGCGCCAGCAGCCCGAGGGACAGGGACTATGGCTACACCTTC. It translates to CASSPRDRDYGYTF.

The chain employs TRBV10-2 and TRBJ2-1, with 13 bases fitting TRBD2. Germline V lookup: CDR1 WSHSY, CDR2 SAAADI. V lost 5 bases and J lost 13; bases outside the gene matches: 2. This CDR3 is built from 12 residues. This CDR3 is CASSTSGGAQFF. In nucleotides, the CDR3 is TGCGCCAGCAGTACTAGCGGGGGGGCCCAGTTCTTC.

A word on this clone: Within the sample, other DNA sequences also encode this same CDR3. This chain joins TRBV9 and TRBJ2-5; D ambiguous. CDR1 is SGDLS and CDR2 is YYNGEE in the germline V gene. The CDR3 consists of 13 residues. V gave up 0 bases and J gave up 5 bases, with 8 bases separating them. CDR3 nucleotides: TGTGCCAGCAGCGTAGCCCCTAGGGAGACCCAGTACTTC. Protein product: CASSVAPRETQYF. The full variable domain, in which reference TRBV9 and TRBJ2-5 provide the parts outside the CDR3, is DSGVTQTPKHLITATGQRVTLRCSPRSGDLSVYWYQQSLDQGLQFLIQYYNGEERAKGNILERFSAQQFPDLHSELNLSSLELGDSALYFCASSVAPRETQYFGPGTRLLVL.

The V and J genes are TRBV5-1 and TRBJ1-1; D call uncertain. Germline V CDR1 and CDR2: SGHRS, YFSETQ. V shed 1 base and J shed 0 bases, with 7 bases lying between them. The CDR3 totals 14 residues. CDR3 residues: CASSLISLNTEAFF. DNA for the CDR3: TGCGCCAGCAGCTTGATCTCTTTGAACACTGAAGCTTTCTTT.

V gene TRBV5-5 combines with J gene TRBJ2-3; TRBD1 is a possible D gene (6 bases). The CDR3 covers 15 residues. Germline lookup yields CDR1 SGHKS and CDR2 YYEKEE (reference sequence). V was shortened by 4 bases and J by 4 bases, with 16 bases between the two germline ends. The CDR3 DNA sequence: TGTGCCAGCAGCCCCAACCGGGACATCCCAGATACGCAGTATTTT. Protein sequence: CASSPNRDIPDTQYF.

The V call is TRBV10-3, the J call TRBJ1-5; D gene unclear. The ends were cut back, 8 bases at V and 3 bases at J, with 11 bases in the middle. Per the germline V gene, CDR1 is ENHRY and CDR2 is SYGVKD. The CDR3 sequence is 13 residues long. The CDR3 here is CAIGPQINQPQHF. The CDR3 bases are TGTGCCATCGGCCCACAGATCAATCAGCCCCAGCATTTT.

This chain joins TRBV5-4 and TRBJ2-1, with 7 bases aligning to TRBD1. V trimming: 7 bases; J trimming: 6 bases; junction bases outside the gene matches: 7. CDR3 length: 13 amino acids. Germline CDR1 SGHNT, CDR2 YYREEE (reference sequence). CDR3 loop: CASCRQGVNEQFF. CDR3 nucleotide sequence: TGTGCCAGCTGCCGACAGGGTGTCAATGAGCAGTTCTTC. Filled out from reference TRBV5-4 and TRBJ2-1, the complete variable domain reads ETGVTQSPTHLIKTRGQQVTLRCSSQSGHNTVSWYQQALGQGPQFIFQYYREEENGRGNFPPRFSGLQFPNYSSELNVNALELDDSALYLCASCRQGVNEQFFGPGTRLTVL.

V gene TRBV27 combines with J gene TRBJ2-1, with a possible D match to TRBD2 (5 bases). The CDR3 is 13 residues long. Germline V CDR1 and CDR2: MNHEY, SMNVEV (reference sequence). Trimming took off 10 bases at V and 4 bases at J, with 14 bases between the two ends. The CDR3 bases are TGTGCCATCCGACGGGGAGTTTACAATGAGCAGTTCTTC. Translation: CAIRRGVYNEQFF.